The 10 T cell receptor beta chains presented below share a single source sample, sequenced in a study of OX40 agonist ivuxolimab in advanced cancers. TCRdb's table, derived via immunoSEQ multiplex PCR, lists solely in-frame clones and lacks some. The sample contains tens of thousands of clones, more than 80% of which appear only once. Source: CD4+ or CD8+ T cells sorted from blood, taken in a trial of the OX40 agonist ivuxolimab. The receptors derive from an adult with an advanced solid tumor such as melanoma, head and neck, liver or kidney cancer.

The chain employs TRBV6-1 and TRBJ1-5; weak D call: TRBD1 (6 bases). The V and J ends lost 3 bases and 9 bases respectively, with 9 bases between them. The V gene's germline CDR1 is MNHNS and CDR2 SASEGT. This CDR3 contains 12 residues. The CDR3 reads CASSERGGPQHF. In DNA, the CDR3 is TGTGCCAGCAGTGAGAGGGGGGGGCCCCAGCATTTT.

The chain is built from TRBV14 and TRBJ2-6; no clear D gene. The CDR3 totals 14 residues. The V end was cut by 4 bases, the J end by 3 bases, with 7 bases between. Germline CDR1 is SGHDN and CDR2 is FVKESK. In DNA form, the CDR3 reads TGTGCCAGCAGCCCTCGAGGTGGGGCCAACGTCCTGACTTTC. It specifies CASSPRGGANVLTF.

The chain joins TRBV10-3 to TRBJ2-1; D might be TRBD2 (6 bases). The germline CDR1 and CDR2 sequences are ENHRY and SYGVKD. CDR3 length equals 16 residues. V was pared by 2 bases and J by 8 bases, with 19 bases between. CDR3 nucleotide sequence: TGTGCCATCAGTGAGGGGGATGGAGGGATGTTCGATGAGCAGTTCTTC. It translates to CAISEGDGGMFDEQFF.

This clone turned up a few times. The chain links TRBV7-9 to TRBJ1-5, with unresolved D. The V end was cut by 1 base, the J end by 6 bases, with 4 bases between. Germline V gene sequence: CDR1 SEHNR, CDR2 FQNEAQ (reference sequence). This CDR3 has 12 residues. The chain's CDR3 is CASSLGGQPQHF. The CDR3 coding sequence is TGTGCCAGCAGCTTAGGGGGTCAGCCCCAGCATTTT.

The chain has TRBV28 and TRBJ1-5, with D unresolved. V was trimmed by 6 bases and J by 2 bases, leaving 20 bases between them. Germline lookup yields CDR1 MDHEN and CDR2 SYDVKM. The CDR3 has 17 amino acids. The chain's CDR3 is CASSLTPFRVGNQPQHF. CDR3 DNA: TGTGCCAGCAGCCTTACCCCGTTCCGGGTAGGCAATCAGCCCCAGCATTTT. Looking up the rest from reference TRBV28 and TRBJ1-5 gives the full variable domain: DVKVTQSSRYLVKRTGEKVFLECVQDMDHENMFWYRQDPGLGLRLIYFSYDVKMKEKGDIPEGYSVSREKKERFSLILESASTNQTSMYLCASSLTPFRVGNQPQHFGDGTRLSIL.

This chain connects TRBV9 to TRBJ2-1; possibly TRBD2 for D (5 bases). The V end was cut by 3 bases, the J end by 3 bases, with 13 bases between. CDR1 is SGDLS, CDR2 YYNGEE, per germline. The CDR3 totals 15 residues. This CDR3 is CASSGGGGRYNEQFF. CDR3 bases: TGTGCCAGCAGCGGTGGTGGCGGGCGCTACAATGAGCAGTTCTTC.

The V gene is TRBV2, the J gene TRBJ1-2; TRBD1 is a possible D gene (6 bases). The V end was cut by 2 bases, the J end by 1 base, with 20 bases between. Looked up from germline, CDR1 is SNHLY and CDR2 is FYNNEI. The CDR3 is made up of 18 amino acids. The CDR3 here is CASSESSQGSFLNYGYTF. The CDR3 coding sequence is TGTGCCAGCAGTGAATCATCCCAGGGGAGTTTCCTTAACTATGGCTACACCTTC.

This clone was recorded once. The V gene is TRBV6-5, the J gene TRBJ2-3; 8 bases fit TRBD2. Germline V gives CDR1 MNHEY, CDR2 SVGAGI. Trimming cost V 2 bases and J 0 bases; bases outside gene matches: 4. The CDR3 totals 16 residues. The CDR3 is CASSYDPGGSTDTQYF. The CDR3 nucleotides are TGTGCCAGCAGTTACGACCCGGGAGGGAGCACAGATACGCAGTATTTT.

The J gene is TRBJ2-1, the V gene TRBV7-3; 13 nucleotides match TRBD2. Trimming at V came to 4 bases and at J to 8 bases, leaving 5 bases not matched to a gene. The CDR3 totals 15 residues. Germline values: CDR1 SGHTA, CDR2 FQGTGA. The CDR3 loop is CASSSSGLAGDEQFF. CDR3 DNA: TGTGCCAGCAGCTCATCCGGACTAGCGGGAGATGAGCAGTTCTTC. The full variable domain, with the rest looked up from reference TRBV7-3 and TRBJ2-1, is GAGVSQTPSNKVTEKGKYVELRCDPISGHTALYWYRQSLGQGPEFLIYFQGTGAADDSGLPNDRFFAVRPEGSVSTLKIQRTERGDSAVYLCASSSSGLAGDEQFFGPGTRLTVL.

The chain carries TRBV14 and TRBJ2-1, with D possibly being TRBD1 or TRBD2 (5 bases each). Between the trimmed V and J ends, which lost 3 bases and 7 bases, there was a span of 16 bases. CDR1 is SGHDN and CDR2 is FVKESK in the germline V gene. The CDR3 sequence is 15 residues long. The CDR3: CASSQLMGVVNEQFF. The CDR3 DNA is TGTGCCAGCAGCCAGCTGATGGGGGTAGTGAATGAGCAGTTCTTC.